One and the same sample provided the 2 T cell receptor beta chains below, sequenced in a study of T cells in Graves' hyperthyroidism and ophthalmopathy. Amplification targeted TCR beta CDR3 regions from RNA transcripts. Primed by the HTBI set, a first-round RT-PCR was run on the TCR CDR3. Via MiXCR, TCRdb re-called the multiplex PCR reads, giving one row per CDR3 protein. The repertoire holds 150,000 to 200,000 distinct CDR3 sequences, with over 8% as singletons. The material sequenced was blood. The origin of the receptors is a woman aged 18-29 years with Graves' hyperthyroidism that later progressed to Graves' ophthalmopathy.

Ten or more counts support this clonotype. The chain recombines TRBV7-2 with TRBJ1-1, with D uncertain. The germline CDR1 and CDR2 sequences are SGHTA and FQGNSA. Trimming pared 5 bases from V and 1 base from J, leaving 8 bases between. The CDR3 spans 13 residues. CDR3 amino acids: CASSERKNTEAFF. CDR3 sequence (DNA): TGTGCCAGCAGCGAGAGGAAGAACACTGAAGCTTTCTTT.

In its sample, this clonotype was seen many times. CDR3 sequence (DNA): TGTGCCAGCAGCCCAGGACTAGCGGGGGGGATTAGCACAGATACGCAGTATTTT. Translated, it gives CASSPGLAGGISTDTQYF. The chain combines TRBV7-2 with TRBJ2-3; 15 nucleotides align to TRBD2. Trimming took 5 bases from V and 0 from J; bases not matched to a gene: 6. Germline CDR1 is SGHTA and CDR2 is FQGNSA. CDR3 length: 18 residues.